This entry features one TCR beta chain sequence. The V gene's germline CDR1 is SGHRS and CDR2 YFSETQ. Trimming took 5 bases from V and 5 from J, leaving 13 bases between them. The CDR3 consists of 13 residues. Here immunoSEQ multiplex PCR was the method, and the copy in TCRdb shows in-frame clones only, minus some. Altogether roughly 500,000 clones are present, about 96% being singletons, with the ten largest covering 0.05% to 0.08%. This sample was taken from a study of shared clonotypes between healthy human individuals. Turning to the study itself: The composition of the donors was a couple of women and a few men aged 18 to 49.

The sample consisted of naive CD4+ T cells sorted from blood. Described subset: CD45RA+ positively selected. This rearrangement joins TRBV5-1 to TRBJ1-2; D not certain. The sequence was collected from a woman under 40 in good health. CDR3 residues: CASSPGGIYGYTF. CDR3 bases: TGCGCCAGCAGTCCTGGCGGGATTTATGGCTACACCTTC.